The entry below gives a single T cell receptor (beta chain) sequence along with its context. The same CDR3 also results from other DNA sequences found in this sample. How the authors handled the data: From reference gene primer amplification, estimates of nucleated cell counts were derived. This table comes from immunoSEQ multiplex PCR, and its TCRdb copy is limited to in-frame clones, with some not included. For V, J and clone size, that table is used; D and trimming come from the DNA. The sample shows about 370,000 clones, 85% to 90% of them seen only once. This record comes from a study of blood T cell repertoires in COVID-19. The CDR3 extends over 13 amino acids. Trimming cost V 0 bases and J 5 bases, with 8 bases left between them. CDR1 is SGHRS and CDR2 is YFSETQ in the germline V gene.

The chain has TRBV5-1 and TRBJ2-5; unclear D gene. The sequence was obtained from a man in his late teens or twenties who had recovered from COVID-19. Specimen: PBMCs or T cells enriched from blood (not recorded which). The CDR3 reads CASSLGARETQYF. The CDR3 DNA reads TGCGCCAGCAGCTTGGGGGCAAGGGAGACCCAGTACTTC.